A selection of T cell receptor beta chains follows, all from one sample in a study of beta chain features in type 1 diabetes. The data were produced by immunoSEQ multiplex PCR, yet TCRdb's version contains in-frame clones alone and is incomplete. Of a few hundred thousand clones listed, 11% are singletons. Sample: naive CD4+ T cells from blood. The receptors stem from a man aged 25 to 40 with type 1 diabetes. The CDR3 runs from the conserved cysteine through the conserved F or W. A D gene is named only where the DNA matches it firmly. Size values are once, few and many counts, or a class for expanded clones, and some rows have none.

D gene	clone size	V gene	J gene	CDR3 DNA	CDR3 protein
TRBD1	-	TRBV11-1	TRBJ2-1	TGTGCCAGCAGCTTAGAGGGACAGGGATACAATGAGCAGTTCTTC	CASSLEGQGYNEQFF
TRBD1	-	TRBV7-9	TRBJ2-5	TGTGCCAGCAGCTTGACAGGGGAAGAGACCCAGTACTTC	CASSLTGEETQYF
TRBD2	-	TRBV7-7	TRBJ2-5	TGTGCTAGCAGCTTAGGTTCTAGCGGGGGCCAAGAGACCCAGTACTTC	CASSLGSSGGQETQYF
TRBD1	-	TRBV5-1	TRBJ1-1	TGCGCCAGCAGCCCAGGACAGGGGAACACTGAAGCTTTCTTT	CASSPGQGNTEAFF
-	once	TRBV7-2	TRBJ1-2	TGTGCCAGCAGCCCCTGGGAGGGGGTGGACTATGGCTACACCTTC	CASSPWEGVDYGYTF
TRBD2	-	TRBV19	TRBJ2-3	TGTGCCAGTAGACCTCCGGGACTACCCACAGATACGCAGTATTTT	CASRPPGLPTDTQYF
TRBD2	-	TRBV4-3	TRBJ2-7	TGCGCCAGCAGCCGAGAGGGAGGGGTCTACGAGCAGTACTTC	CASSREGGVYEQYF
-	-	TRBV28	TRBJ2-5	TGTGCCAGCAGCAAGACAGGTTTGAAGACCCAGTACTTC	CASSKTGLKTQYF
-	few	TRBV5-6	TRBJ2-1	TGTGCCAGCAGCTTTGGGGCGGCCGGTGAGCAGTTCTTC	CASSFGAAGEQFF
-	few	TRBV2	TRBJ2-1	TGTGCCAGCAGTGACGAAGGGGTTGGTGAGCAGTTCTTC	CASSDEGVGEQFF
TRBD1	-	TRBV18	TRBJ2-1	TGTGCCAGCTCACCGGTGGCAGGGGGTGAGGATGAGCAGTTCTTC	CASSPVAGGEDEQFF
TRBD2	-	TRBV2	TRBJ2-5	TGTGCCAGAGGTCCTTCAGGGACTAGCGGGGGACAGACCCAGTACTTC	CARGPSGTSGGQTQYF
-	-	TRBV21-1	TRBJ1-5	TGTGCCAGCAGCGAACAGGGGCCTAATCAGCCCCAGCATTTT	CASSEQGPNQPQHF
TRBD2	-	TRBV7-2	TRBJ2-4	TGTGCCAGCAGCATTGGACTAGCGGGGGCCGGAGACATTCAGTACTTC	CASSIGLAGAGDIQYF
TRBD1	few	TRBV7-9	TRBJ2-5	TGTGCCAGCGCCTCCGGGACAGGGGGCTGGGGAGAGACCCAGTACTTC	CASASGTGGWGETQYF
-	-	TRBV9	TRBJ2-5	TGTGCCAGCAGCGTAGGGGACCCAGCGAGGGGGGAGACCCAGTACTTC	CASSVGDPARGETQYF
TRBD1	few	TRBV28	TRBJ2-1	TGTGCCAGCAGAGAGCATAAGGGACAGGAGGGCAATGAGCAGTTCTTC	CASREHKGQEGNEQFF
-	once	TRBV25-1	TRBJ1-6	TGTGCCAGCAGTGGAGATAATAATTCACCCCTCCACTTT	CASSGDNNSPLHF
-	-	TRBV5-1	TRBJ1-1	TGCGCCAGCAGCTTGTTAGGGGGGGGAACTGAAGCTTTCTTT	CASSLLGGGTEAFF
TRBD1	few	TRBV19	TRBJ2-1	TGTGCCAGTAGTCCCGACAGGGGTCGCAATGAGCAGTTCTTC	CASSPDRGRNEQFF
TRBD1	few	TRBV6-1	TRBJ2-1	TGTGCCAACAATAATCCGGGACAGGGGTTCAATGAGCAGTTCTTC	CANNNPGQGFNEQFF
-	few	TRBV5-4	TRBJ1-6	TGTGCCAGCAGCCCAAGGACCGGGGCCCTCCACTTT	CASSPRTGALHF
-	-	TRBV29-1	TRBJ1-4	TGCAGCGTTCGGACATCAGGTGAAAAACTGTTTTTT	CSVRTSGEKLFF
-	few	TRBV30	TRBJ1-5	TGTGCCTGGAGTGCCCTAGGAGGCCAGCCCCAGCATTTT	CAWSALGGQPQHF
-	-	TRBV29-1	TRBJ2-4	TGCAGCGTTGAAGATATCATACCTTCTCCATCAGGCATTCAGTACTTC	CSVEDIIPSPSGIQYF
-	-	TRBV9	TRBJ1-5	TGTGCCAGCAGCGAAACATATAGCAATCAGCCCCAGCATTTT	CASSETYSNQPQHF
TRBD2	few	TRBV2	TRBJ2-1	TGTGCCAGCACCCTAAATAATCTAGCGGGGGGGAGCTCCTACAATGAGCAGTTCTTC	CASTLNNLAGGSSYNEQFF
-	few	TRBV9	TRBJ1-5	TGTGCCAGCAGCGGAACAGGGTACGATCAGCCCCAGCATTTT	CASSGTGYDQPQHF
-	-	TRBV6-5	TRBJ2-1	TGTGCCAGCCGGCAGGCCGGGGATGAGCAGTTCTTC	CASRQAGDEQFF
TRBD2	-	TRBV7-2	TRBJ2-5	TGTGCCAGCAGCCCCCAGCGGGGGGAAAAAGAGACCCAGTACTTC	CASSPQRGEKETQYF
-	few	TRBV15	TRBJ2-5	TGTGCCACCAGCAGAGATGAGATGGAGACCCAGTACTTC	CATSRDEMETQYF
-	-	TRBV5-4	TRBJ2-7	TGTGCCAGCAGCCAAGATTTGAGGGGAGGGGGCTCCTACGAGCAGTACTTC	CASSQDLRGGGSYEQYF
-	-	TRBV19	TRBJ2-2	TGTGCCAGCGGACAGGTGGGGGGCACCGGGGAGCTGTTTTTT	CASGQVGGTGELFF
-	few	TRBV25-1	TRBJ1-2	TGTGCCAGCAGCCCCTGGGGAGACTATGGCTACACCTTC	CASSPWGDYGYTF
TRBD1	-	TRBV18	TRBJ1-6	TGTGCCAGCTCACCCGGACAGGGGGCATTTTCACCCCTCCACTTT	CASSPGQGAFSPLHF
TRBD1	few	TRBV7-9	TRBJ1-1	TGTGCCAGCAGCGAGAGGACAGGGACGAACACTGAAGCTTTCTTT	CASSERTGTNTEAFF
-	-	TRBV10-3	TRBJ1-5	TGTGCCATCAGTGACACCCGGGTCGGCAATCAGCCCCAGCATTTT	CAISDTRVGNQPQHF
-	few	TRBV2	TRBJ2-5	TGTGCCAGCACGGGAAGAGAGACCCAGTACTTC	CASTGRETQYF
-	few	TRBV5-4	TRBJ2-2	TGTGCCAGCAGCATTCCCGGGTCCCCATTGGACGGGGAGCTGTTTTTT	CASSIPGSPLDGELFF
-	few	TRBV7-9	TRBJ2-5	TGTGCCAGCAGCTTGACTCTTCAAGAGACCCAGTACTTC	CASSLTLQETQYF
-	few	TRBV30	TRBJ2-5	TGTGCCTGGAGTGATCAGAACCGGGGGAAACAAGAGACCCAGTACTTC	CAWSDQNRGKQETQYF
-	-	TRBV27	TRBJ1-6	TGTGCCAGCTCCACCTTCGTAGGCGGATCCTATAATTCACCCCTCCACTTT	CASSTFVGGSYNSPLHF
-	-	TRBV7-8	TRBJ2-6	TGTGCCAGCAGCTTCCACAGGGCTGGGGCCAACGTCCTGACTTTC	CASSFHRAGANVLTF
TRBD2	-	TRBV7-9	TRBJ2-3	TGTGCCAGCAGCCTCGCGGGAGGGACGGCAGATACGCAGTATTTT	CASSLAGGTADTQYF
-	-	TRBV5-1	TRBJ2-3	TGCGCCAGCAGCTCGGTGGCGGCCGCTAGCACAGATACGCAGTATTTT	CASSSVAAASTDTQYF
TRBD1	few	TRBV5-1	TRBJ2-6	TGCGCCAGCAGCTGGGACAGCCACTCTGGGGCCAACGTCCTGACTTTC	CASSWDSHSGANVLTF
TRBD2	few	TRBV18	TRBJ2-3	TGTGCCAGCTCACCAGTGCCGGGACTACGCACAGATACGCAGTATTTT	CASSPVPGLRTDTQYF
-	few	TRBV9	TRBJ2-3	TGTGCCAGCAGCGTAGCCCAGGTTCAAGATACGCAGTATTTT	CASSVAQVQDTQYF
-	few	TRBV30	TRBJ1-1	TGTGCCTGGGGGCAAAACCAAGTGGGCACTGAAGCTTTCTTT	CAWGQNQVGTEAFF
TRBD2	-	TRBV4-1	TRBJ2-3	TGCGCCAGCAGCCGGACTAGATGGTCGGATACGCAGTATTTT	CASSRTRWSDTQYF
TRBD2	few	TRBV11-2	TRBJ2-3	TGTGCCAGCAGCCCCTTGCTAGCGGGGAATACAGATACGCAGTATTTT	CASSPLLAGNTDTQYF
-	few	TRBV28	TRBJ2-5	TGTGCCAGCAGTTTAGGGGCAGGCCGAGCGGAGACCCAGTACTTC	CASSLGAGRAETQYF
TRBD1	-	TRBV5-6	TRBJ2-1	TGTGCCAGCAGCATGGGACAGGGGAATGAGCAGTTCTTC	CASSMGQGNEQFF